Listed here is a single T cell receptor beta chain. These data originate in a study of T-cell reconstitution after alpha-beta-depleted transplantation in children. Researchers prepared the TCRbeta library using unique molecular identifiers, the study reports. TCRdb reanalysed the PCR reads using MiXCR and keeps one entry per CDR3 protein. The repertoire consists of fewer than 700,000 distinct CDR3 sequences, with 13% occurring once and the leading ten covering 2.2%. The germline V and J ends were trimmed by 3 bases and 0 bases, with 12 bases remaining between them. The CDR3 contains 16 residues. Germline CDR1 reads LNHDA; CDR2 reads SQIVND (reference sequence).

This chain uses TRBV19 with TRBJ2-1; D is possibly TRBD2 (5 bases). This receptor was taken from a male patient aged 5 to 17 who had a stem cell transplant for acute myeloid leukemia, so the T cells may come from the graft donor. Material: PBMCs, mostly from graft donor cells, obtained 360 days after TCRalphabeta/CD19-depleted stem cell transplant. CDR3 coding DNA: TGTGCCAGTAGTATCCCAGGACTCAGCTCCTACAATGAGCAGTTCTTC. This sequence encodes CASSIPGLSSYNEQFF.